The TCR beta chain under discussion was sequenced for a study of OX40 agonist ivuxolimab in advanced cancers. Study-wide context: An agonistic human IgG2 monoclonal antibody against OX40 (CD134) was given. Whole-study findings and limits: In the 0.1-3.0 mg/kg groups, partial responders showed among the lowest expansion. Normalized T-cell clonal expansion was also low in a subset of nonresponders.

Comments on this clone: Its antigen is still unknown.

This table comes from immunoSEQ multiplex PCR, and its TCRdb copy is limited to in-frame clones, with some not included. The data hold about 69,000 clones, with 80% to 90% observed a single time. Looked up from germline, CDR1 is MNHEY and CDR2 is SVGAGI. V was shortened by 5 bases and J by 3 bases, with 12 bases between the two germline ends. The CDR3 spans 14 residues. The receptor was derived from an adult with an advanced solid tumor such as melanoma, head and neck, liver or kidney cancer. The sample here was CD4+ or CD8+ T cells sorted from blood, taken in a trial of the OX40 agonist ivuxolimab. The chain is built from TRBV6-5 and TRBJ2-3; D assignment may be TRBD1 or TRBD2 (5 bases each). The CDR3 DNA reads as TGTGCCAGCAGTCGGGACGGAACGACAGATACGCAGTATTTT. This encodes CASSRDGTTDTQYF.